A selection of T cell receptor beta chains follows, all from one sample in a study of shared clonotypes between healthy human individuals. Data came from immunoSEQ multiplex PCR; TCRdb stores just in-frame clones and leaves some out. The sample lists about 2.4 million clones, 80% to 95% seen once, with around 0.37% in the top ten. The sequenced sample consisted of naive CD4+ T cells from PBMCs. These receptors originate from a man younger than 30 in good health. Some clones in this sample may be carry-over from other donors' samples. The CDR3 runs from the conserved cysteine through the conserved F or W. Fields, in order: CDR3 length, J gene, clone size, D gene, V gene, CDR3 DNA, CDR3 protein. D genes are given only for firm matches. Not all rows give a size; the values are once, few, many and, for expanded clones, a class.

CDR3 length: 15
J gene: TRBJ2-3
clone size: once
D gene: NA
V gene: TRBV27
CDR3 DNA: TGTGCCAGCAGTAAGCGCAGGCAGGGGGGAGATACGCAGTATTTT
CDR3 protein: CASSKRRQGGDTQYF

CDR3 length: 14
J gene: TRBJ1-2
clone size: NA
D gene: NA
V gene: TRBV5-1
CDR3 DNA: TGCGCCAGCAGCTTGGTGGCAGGCGGGGATGGCTACACCTTC
CDR3 protein: CASSLVAGGDGYTF

CDR3 length: 14
J gene: TRBJ1-2
clone size: NA
D gene: NA
V gene: TRBV19
CDR3 DNA: TGTGCCAGTAGTATACGGGGCCGATCCTATGGCTACACCTTC
CDR3 protein: CASSIRGRSYGYTF

CDR3 length: 16
J gene: TRBJ1-5
clone size: NA
D gene: NA
V gene: TRBV4-3
CDR3 DNA: TGCGCCAGCAGCCAAGATTCGGCCAGTAGCAATCAGCCCCAGCATTTT
CDR3 protein: CASSQDSASSNQPQHF

CDR3 length: 11
J gene: TRBJ1-5
clone size: NA
D gene: NA
V gene: TRBV6-1
CDR3 DNA: TGTGCCAGCAGAGGCGGTCAGCCCCAGCATTTT
CDR3 protein: CASRGGQPQHF

CDR3 length: 14
J gene: TRBJ2-1
clone size: NA
D gene: NA
V gene: TRBV9
CDR3 DNA: TGTGCCAGCAGCGTAGCGGGGGTAGACAATGAGCAGTTCTTC
CDR3 protein: CASSVAGVDNEQFF

CDR3 length: 13
J gene: TRBJ1-2
clone size: NA
D gene: TRBD1
V gene: TRBV6-1
CDR3 DNA: TGTGCCAGCAGCTCAGACAGGGAATATGGCTACACCTTC
CDR3 protein: CASSSDREYGYTF

CDR3 length: 16
J gene: TRBJ2-2
clone size: NA
D gene: NA
V gene: TRBV11-3
CDR3 DNA: TGTGCCAGCAGCTTACGGCGCGGGACGAACACCGGGGAGCTGTTTTTT
CDR3 protein: CASSLRRGTNTGELFF

CDR3 length: 18
J gene: TRBJ2-5
clone size: NA
D gene: TRBD2
V gene: TRBV15
CDR3 DNA: TGTGCCACCAGCAGAGGGGCACGGACTAGCGGGAGCGGAGAGACCCAGTACTTC
CDR3 protein: CATSRGARTSGSGETQYF

CDR3 length: 13
J gene: TRBJ2-1
clone size: NA
D gene: NA
V gene: TRBV11-2
CDR3 DNA: TGTGCCAGCAGCTTAGGGCCACGGAATGAGCAGTTCTTC
CDR3 protein: CASSLGPRNEQFF

CDR3 length: 16
J gene: TRBJ1-3
clone size: NA
D gene: NA
V gene: TRBV6-1
CDR3 DNA: TGTGCCAGCAGTGAAGCGCTCAGGAGCTCTGGAAACACCATATATTTT
CDR3 protein: CASSEALRSSGNTIYF

CDR3 length: 16
J gene: TRBJ1-2
clone size: NA
D gene: TRBD1
V gene: TRBV28
CDR3 DNA: TGTGCCAGCAGTTTTCTCCCGGGACAGGGGATTGGTGGCTACACCTTC
CDR3 protein: CASSFLPGQGIGGYTF

CDR3 length: 16
J gene: TRBJ1-2
clone size: NA
D gene: NA
V gene: TRBV4-2
CDR3 DNA: TGTGCCAGCAGCCAACTAACAGTGGGGGGGCGCGATGGCTACACCTTC
CDR3 protein: CASSQLTVGGRDGYTF

CDR3 length: 14
J gene: TRBJ1-2
clone size: NA
D gene: TRBD1
V gene: TRBV9
CDR3 DNA: TGTGCCAGCCGGGGGGACAGCCTATATTATGGCTACACCTTC
CDR3 protein: CASRGDSLYYGYTF

CDR3 length: 19
J gene: TRBJ2-3
clone size: NA
D gene: TRBD2
V gene: TRBV7-9
CDR3 DNA: TGTGCCAGCAGCCCTTGGGGACTAGCGGGAGCGCCCGGCACAGATACGCAGTATTTT
CDR3 protein: CASSPWGLAGAPGTDTQYF

CDR3 length: 14
J gene: TRBJ2-3
clone size: NA
D gene: NA
V gene: TRBV15
CDR3 DNA: TGTGCCACCAGCATCAATGGGGGCCCAGATACGCAGTATTTT
CDR3 protein: CATSINGGPDTQYF

CDR3 length: 17
J gene: TRBJ2-6
clone size: NA
D gene: NA
V gene: TRBV7-3
CDR3 DNA: TGTGCCAGCAGCTTAGTGGCCCCCGGGGTCGGGGCCAACGTCCTGACTTTC
CDR3 protein: CASSLVAPGVGANVLTF

CDR3 length: 15
J gene: TRBJ2-2
clone size: NA
D gene: TRBD1
V gene: TRBV5-8
CDR3 DNA: TGTGCCAGCAGGCATGACAGGGGGAACACCGGGGAGCTGTTTTTT
CDR3 protein: CASRHDRGNTGELFF

CDR3 length: 14
J gene: TRBJ1-2
clone size: NA
D gene: TRBD1
V gene: TRBV6-6
CDR3 DNA: TGTGCCAGCAGTTACTCTAGGACAGGGCTTACTTACAGCTTC
CDR3 protein: CASSYSRTGLTYSF

CDR3 length: 15
J gene: TRBJ1-5
clone size: NA
D gene: NA
V gene: TRBV6-1
CDR3 DNA: TGTGCCAGCAGTGAAATCCTGGGTGGCAATCAGCCCCAGCATTTT
CDR3 protein: CASSEILGGNQPQHF

CDR3 length: 13
J gene: TRBJ2-5
clone size: NA
D gene: NA
V gene: TRBV11-2
CDR3 DNA: TGTGCCAGCAGCTCAAGTTCTGGGGAGACCCAGTACTTC
CDR3 protein: CASSSSSGETQYF

CDR3 length: 15
J gene: TRBJ1-2
clone size: NA
D gene: TRBD1
V gene: TRBV29-1
CDR3 DNA: TGCAGCTATCTATTGCCAGGGGGCAAAGGGGATGGCTACACCTTC
CDR3 protein: CSYLLPGGKGDGYTF

CDR3 length: 13
J gene: TRBJ2-5
clone size: NA
D gene: NA
V gene: TRBV27
CDR3 DNA: TGTGCCAGCAGTCTAAGGGGTGGGGAGACCCAGTACTTC
CDR3 protein: CASSLRGGETQYF

CDR3 length: 13
J gene: TRBJ2-1
clone size: NA
D gene: TRBD1
V gene: TRBV14
CDR3 DNA: TGTGCCAGCAGCCGGACAGGGGACAATGAGCAGTTCTTC
CDR3 protein: CASSRTGDNEQFF

CDR3 length: 16
J gene: TRBJ2-1
clone size: NA
D gene: NA
V gene: TRBV6-6
CDR3 DNA: TGTGCCAGCAGTTACTCGGCGGGCCGGTCCTACAATGAGCAGTTCTTC
CDR3 protein: CASSYSAGRSYNEQFF

CDR3 length: 15
J gene: TRBJ2-7
clone size: NA
D gene: NA
V gene: TRBV28
CDR3 DNA: TGTGCCAGCAGTCCTAACGGAGGGAGCTCCTACGAGCAGTACTTC
CDR3 protein: CASSPNGGSSYEQYF

CDR3 length: 12
J gene: TRBJ2-7
clone size: NA
D gene: NA
V gene: TRBV2
CDR3 DNA: TGTGCCAGCAGGCCGGGGTCCTACGAGCAGTACTTC
CDR3 protein: CASRPGSYEQYF

CDR3 length: 17
J gene: TRBJ2-3
clone size: NA
D gene: NA
V gene: TRBV5-1
CDR3 DNA: TGCGCCAGCAGCTTGCGGTCAGGCGGACCTCGCACAGATACGCAGTATTTT
CDR3 protein: CASSLRSGGPRTDTQYF

CDR3 length: 15
J gene: TRBJ1-4
clone size: once
D gene: NA
V gene: TRBV19
CDR3 DNA: TGTGCCAGTAGTATAGGAGCCCGACTCGCTGAAAAACTGTTTTTT
CDR3 protein: CASSIGARLAEKLFF

CDR3 length: 15
J gene: TRBJ1-1
clone size: once
D gene: TRBD1
V gene: TRBV6-5
CDR3 DNA: TGTGCCAGCAGTTCCCGGGGGCAGGGGGCGTTGGAAGCTTTCTTT
CDR3 protein: CASSSRGQGALEAFF

CDR3 length: 13
J gene: TRBJ2-5
clone size: NA
D gene: NA
V gene: TRBV10-3
CDR3 DNA: TGTGCCATCAGTGAGTATGTGGAGAGTTGGCAGTACTTC
CDR3 protein: CAISEYVESWQYF

CDR3 length: 14
J gene: TRBJ1-3
clone size: NA
D gene: NA
V gene: TRBV18
CDR3 DNA: TGTGCCAGCTCACCAGGCGCTTCGGGAAACACCATATATTTT
CDR3 protein: CASSPGASGNTIYF

CDR3 length: 13
J gene: TRBJ2-3
clone size: NA
D gene: NA
V gene: TRBV11-3
CDR3 DNA: TGTGCCAGCAGCTTAGATCCCCGAGATACGCAGTATTTT
CDR3 protein: CASSLDPRDTQYF

CDR3 length: 15
J gene: TRBJ1-1
clone size: NA
D gene: NA
V gene: TRBV2
CDR3 DNA: TGTGCCAGCAGGTTACAGGAGATACCGAACACTGAAGCTTTCTTT
CDR3 protein: CASRLQEIPNTEAFF

CDR3 length: 14
J gene: TRBJ1-5
clone size: NA
D gene: NA
V gene: TRBV10-2
CDR3 DNA: TGCGCCAGCAGTGACAGGTTAAGCAATCAGCCCCAGCATTTT
CDR3 protein: CASSDRLSNQPQHF

CDR3 length: 18
J gene: TRBJ1-5
clone size: NA
D gene: TRBD1
V gene: TRBV28
CDR3 DNA: TGTGCCAGCAGTTTGGGCCTGGGAGGACAGGGGGCTGATCAGCCCCAGCATTTT
CDR3 protein: CASSLGLGGQGADQPQHF

CDR3 length: 14
J gene: TRBJ1-2
clone size: NA
D gene: TRBD1
V gene: TRBV9
CDR3 DNA: TGTGCCAGCAGCGAAACAGGGGCCAACTATGGCTACACCTTC
CDR3 protein: CASSETGANYGYTF

CDR3 length: 16
J gene: TRBJ1-5
clone size: NA
D gene: TRBD1
V gene: TRBV28
CDR3 DNA: TGTGCCAGCACCGTTGTTGGGGGACAGGGACGGCAGCCCCAGCATTTT
CDR3 protein: CASTVVGGQGRQPQHF

CDR3 length: 13
J gene: TRBJ2-1
clone size: NA
D gene: NA
V gene: TRBV11-2
CDR3 DNA: TGTGCCAGCAGCGTTGGGGCGGTTTGGGAGCAGTTCTTC
CDR3 protein: CASSVGAVWEQFF

CDR3 length: 18
J gene: TRBJ2-2
clone size: NA
D gene: NA
V gene: TRBV21-1
CDR3 DNA: TGTGCCAGCAGCCCCGGGACTAGCGGGAGGGTGAACACCGGGGAGCTGTTTTTT
CDR3 protein: CASSPGTSGRVNTGELFF

CDR3 length: 16
J gene: TRBJ2-5
clone size: NA
D gene: NA
V gene: TRBV28
CDR3 DNA: TGTGCCAGCAGTTTCTGGAAAGCCCGGAAGGGAGACGACCAGTACTTC
CDR3 protein: CASSFWKARKGDDQYF

CDR3 length: 15
J gene: TRBJ1-5
clone size: NA
D gene: NA
V gene: TRBV30
CDR3 DNA: TGTGCCTGGAGCGAGGGGCAATATAGCAATCAGCCCCAGCATTTT
CDR3 protein: CAWSEGQYSNQPQHF

CDR3 length: 13
J gene: TRBJ2-5
clone size: NA
D gene: NA
V gene: TRBV15
CDR3 DNA: TGTGCCACCAGCGGGATCTTAGGGGGGACCCAGTACTTC
CDR3 protein: CATSGILGGTQYF

CDR3 length: 13
J gene: TRBJ2-1
clone size: NA
D gene: TRBD1
V gene: TRBV6-6
CDR3 DNA: TGTGCCAGCAGCAGACAGGGGTACAATGAGCAGTTCTTC
CDR3 protein: CASSRQGYNEQFF

CDR3 length: 17
J gene: TRBJ1-1
clone size: few
D gene: TRBD1
V gene: TRBV6-1
CDR3 DNA: TGTGCCAGCAGTGCTCCCCGGGGGACAGAGTTGGACACTGAAGCTTTCTTT
CDR3 protein: CASSAPRGTELDTEAFF

CDR3 length: 13
J gene: TRBJ1-3
clone size: NA
D gene: NA
V gene: TRBV2
CDR3 DNA: TGTGCCCACACCGGAGGGGCTGGAAACACCATATATTTT
CDR3 protein: CAHTGGAGNTIYF

CDR3 length: 16
J gene: TRBJ2-1
clone size: NA
D gene: NA
V gene: TRBV7-7
CDR3 DNA: TGTGCCAGCAGCTTTGAACCAGGGGTCGCGAGCAATGAGCAGTTCTTC
CDR3 protein: CASSFEPGVASNEQFF

CDR3 length: 14
J gene: TRBJ1-1
clone size: few
D gene: NA
V gene: TRBV2
CDR3 DNA: TGTGCCAGCAGTGCAAATGGACGGAACACTGAAGCTTTCTTT
CDR3 protein: CASSANGRNTEAFF